The 17 T cell receptor beta chains given below trace back to one sample, sequenced in a study of cytomegalovirus exposure and HLA in healthy donors. Primers included in the PCR were 60 Vbeta and 13 Jbeta primers. Profiled with immunoSEQ multiplex PCR; TCRdb holds only in-frame clones, not every one. Seen here are around 160,000 clones, 65% to 90% observed once, and the top ten hold roughly 1.9%. Sequenced sample: PBMCs. Source of these receptors: a human donor in good health.

The rearrangement uses TRBV4-2 and TRBJ1-2, with D possibly matching TRBD1 (6 bases). This CDR3 is built from 14 residues. Trimming left V 0 bases short and J 2 bases short, with 7 bases between. Germline CDR1 is LGHNA and CDR2 is YNFKEQ. For the CDR3, the DNA is TGTGCCAGCAGCCAAGATACAGGGAACTATGGCTACACCTTC. This codes for CASSQDTGNYGYTF.

The CDR3 bases are TGTGCCAGCATGCTCTCGGGGGTTTACAATGAGCAGTTCTTC. Translating it yields CASMLSGVYNEQFF. The chain couples TRBV7-9 to TRBJ2-1, with D perhaps TRBD2 (6 bases). The CDR3 is 14 residues long. Per germline, CDR1 SEHNR and CDR2 FQNEAQ (reference sequence). V lost 7 bases and J 4 bases, leaving 14 bases between the germline ends.

This clone was seen once. J is TRBJ1-1 and V is TRBV5-1; TRBD1 matches at 10 bases. Germline V gene lookup returns CDR1 SGHRS and CDR2 YFSETQ. V lost 4 bases and J lost 2; bases outside the gene matches: 8. The CDR3 has 16 amino acids. CDR3 amino acids: CASSAGTGVGNTEAFF. DNA of the CDR3: TGCGCCAGCAGCGCGGGGACAGGGGTAGGTAACACTGAAGCTTTCTTT.

The genes are TRBV25-1 and TRBJ1-2; D might be TRBD1 (6 bases). Germline V gene data show CDR1 as MGHDK and CDR2 as SYGVNS. V was pared by 5 bases and J by 2 bases, with 18 bases between. The CDR3 runs 16 residues. CDR3 residues: CASSSRGTGQNYGYTF. DNA for the CDR3: TGTGCCAGCAGTTCCCGTGGAACAGGGCAGAACTATGGCTACACCTTC.

V gene TRBV5-6 combines with J gene TRBJ2-3; TRBD1 aligns across 7 bases. Germline V gives CDR1 SGHDT, CDR2 YYEEEE. The CDR3 is 16 amino acids. Losses at the gene ends were 1 base for V and 4 bases for J; bases not matched to a gene: 9. CDR3 sequence (DNA): TGTGCCAGCAGCTTGAGATGGTCAGGGGGTGCAGATACGCAGTATTTT. Protein sequence: CASSLRWSGGADTQYF.

The chain carries TRBV7-2 and TRBJ2-5, with D maybe TRBD2 (5 bases). Looked up from germline, CDR1 is SGHTA and CDR2 is FQGNSA. The CDR3 loop spans 16 amino acids. V was trimmed by 4 bases and J by 2 bases, leaving 17 bases between them. Here the CDR3 reads CASSSTGVRRQETQYF. The DNA of the CDR3 is TGTGCCAGCAGCTCGACCGGGGTTAGGAGACAAGAGACCCAGTACTTC.

The chain recombines TRBV6-5 with TRBJ1-5, with D unresolved. Trimming removed 4 bases at V and 4 bases at J, with 14 bases between. There are 15 residues in the CDR3. Germline CDR1 and CDR2: MNHEY and SVGAGI. This CDR3 is CASSSDGLLNQPQHF. The CDR3 DNA follows: TGTGCCAGCAGTTCCGACGGACTCCTGAATCAGCCCCAGCATTTT.

The V gene is TRBV29-1, the J gene TRBJ2-2, with TRBD2 matching over 7 bases. V shed 3 bases and J 0 bases; nucleotides not matched to a gene: 1. CDR3 length: 14 residues. CDR1 is SQVTM and CDR2 is ANQGSEA in the germline V gene. The CDR3, as DNA: TGCAGCGTTGAGGGAGGGGCGAACACCGGGGAGCTGTTTTTT. Translated: CSVEGGANTGELFF.

This clone has just one count. The rearrangement uses TRBV29-1 and TRBJ1-1; D may be TRBD1 (6 bases). With 3 bases removed from V and 3 bases from J, the gap between germline ends came to 8 bases. This CDR3 has 12 residues. CDR1 and CDR2 (germline): SQVTM, ANQGSEA. CDR3 nucleotides: TGCAGCGTTGAGGCAGGGGACACTGAAGCTTTCTTT. Amino acids: CSVEAGDTEAFF.

The rearrangement joins TRBV29-1 to TRBJ2-5; D is possibly TRBD2 (5 bases). The J call could be wrong; TRBJ2-7 is a better fit for the DNA end. The CDR3 is 13 residues long. Germline values: CDR1 SQVTM, CDR2 ANQGSEA. CDR3 sequence reads: CSVAGHGGDEQYF. The CDR3 DNA is TGCAGCGTCGCCGGCCACGGAGGAGACGAGCAGTACTTC.

The chain has TRBV7-8 and TRBJ2-1, with 7 positions matching TRBD1. Germline V gene lookup returns CDR1 SGHVS and CDR2 FQNEAQ. CDR3 length equals 13 residues. Trimming cost V 5 bases and J 6 bases; bases outside gene matches: 4. CDR3 coding DNA: TGTGCCAGCAGCACTGGGACAGCCAATGAGCAGTTCTTC. Its translation: CASSTGTANEQFF.

This clone was observed a single time. The chain uses TRBV5-1 and TRBJ2-5, with 9 bases lining up with TRBD1. This CDR3 has 15 amino acids. V was pared by 4 bases and J by 5 bases, with 9 bases of the junction left unmatched. Germline CDR1 reads SGHRS; CDR2 reads YFSETQ. The CDR3 here is CASSAGQGRVETQYF. In DNA, the CDR3 is TGCGCCAGCAGCGCCGGACAGGGGCGGGTGGAGACCCAGTACTTC.

CDR3 sequence (DNA): TGTGCCAGCAGCTACACAGGGGACTATAATTCACCCCTCCACTTT. This translates into CASSYTGDYNSPLHF. The genes are TRBV5-6 and TRBJ1-6, with TRBD1 identical over 7 bases. CDR1 and CDR2 from the germline V gene are SGHDT and YYEEEE. The V and J ends lost 3 bases and 3 bases, in that order; junction bases with no gene match: 3. CDR3 length equals 15 residues.

V and J are TRBV6-1 and TRBJ2-5, with 8 bases lining up with TRBD1. Germline CDR1 and CDR2: MNHNS and SASEGT. There are 14 residues in the CDR3. V trimming: 6 bases; J trimming: 4 bases; junction bases outside the gene matches: 7. CDR3 DNA: TGTGCCAGCAGGATGACAGGGGTGGGAGAGACCCAGTACTTC. Amino acid sequence: CASRMTGVGETQYF.

The chain is built from TRBV6-9 and TRBJ1-2; a weak D match, TRBD1 (6 bases). The CDR3 has 13 residues. Germline values: CDR1 MNHGY, CDR2 SVAAGI. V was cut by 7 bases and J by 2 bases, with 11 bases left in between. In DNA form, the CDR3 reads TGTGCCAGCATCTCGGGACAAAACTATGGCTACACCTTC. Protein product: CASISGQNYGYTF.

This chain uses TRBV5-1 with TRBJ2-3, with 8 nucleotides matching TRBD2. The germline V gene encodes CDR1 SGHRS and CDR2 YFSETQ. V dropped 2 bases and J dropped 4; count of bases not matched to a gene: 3. There are 14 residues in the CDR3. The CDR3 DNA sequence: TGCGCCAGCAGCTTCGGACTAGCTGCAGATACGCAGTATTTT. Translated, it gives CASSFGLAADTQYF.

The V call is TRBV5-1, the J call TRBJ2-1, with TRBD1 matching over 8 bases. Germline CDR1 reads SGHRS; CDR2 reads YFSETQ. The junction had 3 bases not matched to a gene; V was cut back by 0 bases and J by 7 bases. The CDR3 is made up of 14 amino acids. This chain's CDR3 is CASSLARGQNEQFF. The CDR3 bases are TGCGCCAGCAGCTTGGCCAGGGGGCAAAATGAGCAGTTCTTC. The full variable domain, with the rest looked up from reference TRBV5-1 and TRBJ2-1, is KAGVTQTPRYLIKTRGQQVTLSCSPISGHRSVSWYQQTPGQGLQFLFEYFSETQRNKGNFPGRFSGRQFSNSRSEMNVSTLELGDSALYLCASSLARGQNEQFFGPGTRLTVL.